These 18 T cell receptor beta chains came from one sample sequenced in a study of CD8 T cells in Susac syndrome. With random hexamers, roughly 0.5 to 1 ug RNA was reverse transcribed. TCRdb itself ran the immunoSEQ multiplex PCR reads through MiXCR, one entry per CDR3 protein. The data hold some 120,000 distinct CDR3 sequences, with 94% observed a single time. What was sequenced was CD4+ T cells from PBMCs. The source is a human donor in good health.

This chain links TRBV30 with TRBJ2-1, with 13 nucleotides matching TRBD2. The J segment lost 8 bases and the V segment lost 3 bases, leaving 7 bases of the junction unmatched. This CDR3 has 15 residues. CDR1 is GTSNPN, CDR2 SVGIG, per germline (reference sequence). The CDR3 coding sequence is TGTGCCTGGAGAGTAGGACTAGCGGGAGTTTATGAGCAGTTCTTC. Encoded protein: CAWRVGLAGVYEQFF.

The chain recombines TRBV7-9 with TRBJ2-7, with D perhaps being TRBD1 or TRBD2 (5 bases each). The CDR3 loop spans 14 amino acids. CDR1 and CDR2 from the germline V gene are SEHNR and FQNEAQ (reference sequence). Trimming took 5 bases from V and 1 from J, leaving 12 bases between them. CDR3 bases: TGTGCCAGCAGCCAAGACAGCGGTTCCTACGAGCAGTACTTC. Translated: CASSQDSGSYEQYF. The full variable domain, completed using reference TRBV7-9 and TRBJ2-7, is DTGVSQNPRHKITKRGQNVTFRCDPISEHNRLYWYRQTLGQGPEFLTYFQNEAQLEKSRLLSDRFSAERPKGSFSTLEIQRTEQGDSAMYLCASSQDSGSYEQYFGPGTRLTVT.

Here the CDR3 reads CASIMNTEAFF. The CDR3 nucleotides read TGTGCCAGCATCATGAACACTGAAGCTTTCTTT. The chain combines TRBV27 with TRBJ1-1; D remains unclear. Trimming took 7 bases from V and 0 from J, leaving 3 bases between them. The CDR3 has 11 residues. The V gene's germline CDR1 is MNHEY and CDR2 SMNVEV (reference sequence).

The gene calls are TRBV5-4 and TRBJ2-5, with D uncertain. Germline V gives CDR1 SGHNT, CDR2 YYREEE (reference sequence). Trimming left V 0 bases short and J 0 bases short, with 6 bases between. CDR3 size: 14 residues. In DNA form, the CDR3 reads TGTGCCAGCAGCTTGGAGATCAACCAAGAGACCCAGTACTTC. It translates to CASSLEINQETQYF. Full variable domain (rest looked up from reference TRBV5-4 and TRBJ2-5): ETGVTQSPTHLIKTRGQQVTLRCSSQSGHNTVSWYQQALGQGPQFIFQYYREEENGRGNFPPRFSGLQFPNYSSELNVNALELDDSALYLCASSLEINQETQYFGPGTRLLVL.

V usage is TRBV7-9 and J usage is TRBJ1-2; D is undetermined. Trimming pared 4 bases from V and 3 bases from J, leaving 9 bases between. CDR3 length: 13 amino acids. Looked up from germline, CDR1 is SEHNR and CDR2 is FQNEAQ (reference sequence). DNA of the CDR3: TGTGCCAGCAGCTCAGCGGCGGACTATGGCTACACCTTC. Its protein is CASSSAADYGYTF.

The chain is built from TRBV27 and TRBJ2-7; TRBD2 aligns across 11 bases. Looked up from germline, CDR1 is MNHEY and CDR2 is SMNVEV (reference sequence). The trim removed 8 bases at V and 6 bases at J, leaving 3 bases unmatched. This CDR3 is built from 12 residues. The CDR3 sequence is CASASGRREQYF. The CDR3 bases are TGTGCCAGCGCTAGCGGGAGGCGCGAGCAGTACTTC.

V gene TRBV20-1 combines with J gene TRBJ2-3, with 12 bases identical to TRBD2. The CDR3 has 15 amino acids. Germline V gives CDR1 DFQATT, CDR2 SNEGSKA (reference sequence). Trimming at V came to 7 bases and at J to 4 bases, leaving 9 bases not matched to a gene. CDR3 DNA sequence: TGCAGTGTTCCACTAGCGGGAGGTTGGGCAGATACGCAGTATTTT. The encoded protein is CSVPLAGGWADTQYF.

The CDR3 DNA follows: TGCAGCGTTGACCGCCCTAGCGGGAGGCGGAATACGCAGTATTTT. This gives the protein CSVDRPSGRRNTQYF. This chain links TRBV29-1 with TRBJ2-3, with 11 nucleotides matching TRBD2. J was trimmed by 7 bases and V by 3 bases; bases with no gene match: 9. Germline values: CDR1 SQVTM, CDR2 ANQGSEA. The CDR3 totals 15 residues.

In this sample, this clonotype turned up once. V usage is TRBV24-1 and J usage is TRBJ2-1; possibly TRBD2 for D (5 bases). V was cut by 9 bases and J by 6 bases, with 8 bases left in between. This CDR3 is 11 amino acids long. Germline CDR1 and CDR2: KGHDR and SFDVKD. The DNA of the CDR3 is TGTGCCACCGGACTTGGCAATGAGCAGTTCTTC. This translates into CATGLGNEQFF.

The V call is TRBV9, the J call TRBJ2-3; 9 positions agree with TRBD2. CDR3 length equals 15 residues. V was pared by 2 bases and J by 1 base, with 2 bases of the junction left unmatched. CDR1 is SGDLS and CDR2 is YYNGEE in the germline V gene. This chain's CDR3 is CASSVRLAGTDTQYF. DNA for the CDR3: TGTGCCAGCAGCGTCCGACTAGCGGGCACAGATACGCAGTATTTT.

V usage is TRBV30 and J usage is TRBJ2-3; 15 bases fit TRBD2. Trimming took 5 bases from V and 5 from J; bases not matched to a gene: 8. The germline V gene has CDR1 GTSNPN and CDR2 SVGIG (reference sequence). The CDR3 is made up of 16 amino acids. The CDR3 DNA follows: TGTGCCTGGGCCTCGGGACTAGCGGGAGGTGGAGATACGCAGTATTTT. Its protein is CAWASGLAGGGDTQYF.

The V and J genes are TRBV6-6 and TRBJ2-1; 8 bases line up with TRBD1. Germline trimming cut 6 bases from V and 7 bases from J; bases unmatched to any gene: 8. Germline V CDR1 and CDR2: MNHNY, SVGAGI (reference sequence). The length of the CDR3 is 14 residues. CDR3 coding DNA: TGTGCCAGCAGCCCCGGACAGGGATTAAATGAGCAGTTCTTC. Protein: CASSPGQGLNEQFF.

This chain uses TRBV6-5 with TRBJ2-7; D could derive from TRBD1 or TRBD2 (5 bases each). The CDR3 has 12 residues. The germline gives CDR1 MNHEY, CDR2 SVGAGI. V gave up 6 bases and J gave up 3 bases, with 9 bases separating them. CDR3 loop: CASRRDLYEQYF. In DNA, the CDR3 is TGTGCCAGCAGGAGGGACCTCTACGAGCAGTACTTC.

This clonotype was seen a single time. The rearrangement uses TRBV18 and TRBJ2-5; D may be TRBD1 or TRBD2 (6 bases each). Per germline, CDR1 KGHSH and CDR2 LQKENI. The CDR3 runs to 14 residues. Trimming took 3 bases from V and 5 from J, leaving 13 bases between them. The CDR3 sequence: CASSPTRGEETQYF. The CDR3 DNA follows: TGTGCCAGCTCACCGACTAGGGGGGAGGAGACCCAGTACTTC. Together with reference TRBV18 and TRBJ2-5, the CDR3 gives the full variable domain: NAGVMQNPRHLVRRRGQEARLRCSPMKGHSHVYWYRQLPEEGLKFMVYLQKENIIDESGMPKERFSAEFPKEGPSILRIQQVVRGDSAAYFCASSPTRGEETQYFGPGTRLLVL.

The DNA of the CDR3 is TGTGCCAGCAGCTTGTTAGGGGCAACGGCGAGTAGGGGTAACACCGGGGAGCTGTTTTTT. Amino acids: CASSLLGATASRGNTGELFF. J is TRBJ2-2 and V is TRBV5-6, with D perhaps TRBD1 (5 bases). Trimming took off 1 base at V and 2 bases at J, with 24 bases between the two ends. The CDR3 is made up of 20 amino acids. Germline V gene data show CDR1 as SGHDT and CDR2 as YYEEEE.

This chain connects TRBV12-3 or TRBV12-4 to TRBJ1-4; D not certain. Trimming removed 6 bases at V and 7 bases at J, with 9 bases between. CDR3 length: 12 amino acids. CDR3 protein: CASSFHLEKLFF. In nucleotides, the CDR3 is TGTGCCAGCAGCTTTCATCTTGAAAAACTGTTTTTT.

The V and J genes are TRBV2 and TRBJ2-7; 8 bases are shared with TRBD1. CDR3 size: 14 residues. With V trimmed by 2 bases and J by 0 bases, 0 bases remained unmatched. Looked up from germline, CDR1 is SNHLY and CDR2 is FYNNEI. Written as DNA, the CDR3 is TGTGCCAGCAGTGAACAGGGGGCCTCCTACGAGCAGTACTTC. Protein: CASSEQGASYEQYF.

The chain joins TRBV3-1 to TRBJ2-2; D is perhaps TRBD2 (6 bases). Germline V CDR1 and CDR2: LGHDT, YNNKEL (reference sequence). The CDR3 consists of 17 residues. The V end was cut by 2 bases, the J end by 0 bases, with 13 bases between. The CDR3 sequence: CASSQRSGAANTGELFF. The CDR3 nucleotides are TGTGCCAGCAGCCAACGTAGCGGAGCCGCGAACACCGGGGAGCTGTTTTTT.